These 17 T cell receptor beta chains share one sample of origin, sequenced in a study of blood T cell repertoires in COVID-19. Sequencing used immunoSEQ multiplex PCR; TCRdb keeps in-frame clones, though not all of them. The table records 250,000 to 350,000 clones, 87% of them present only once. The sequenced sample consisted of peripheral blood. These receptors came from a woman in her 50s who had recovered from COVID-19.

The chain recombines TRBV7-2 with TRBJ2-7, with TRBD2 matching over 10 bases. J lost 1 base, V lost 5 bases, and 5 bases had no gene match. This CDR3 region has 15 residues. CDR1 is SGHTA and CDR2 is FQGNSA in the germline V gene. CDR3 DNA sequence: TGTGCCAGCAGCACGAGCGGGAGGGATTCCTACGAGCAGTACTTC. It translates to CASSTSGRDSYEQYF.

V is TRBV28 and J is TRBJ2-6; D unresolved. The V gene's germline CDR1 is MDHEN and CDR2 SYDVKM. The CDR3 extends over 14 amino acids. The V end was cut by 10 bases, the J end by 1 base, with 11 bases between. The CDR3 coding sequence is TGTGCCACCGATCAGTTTTCTGGGGCCAACGTCCTGACTTTC. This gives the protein CATDQFSGANVLTF.

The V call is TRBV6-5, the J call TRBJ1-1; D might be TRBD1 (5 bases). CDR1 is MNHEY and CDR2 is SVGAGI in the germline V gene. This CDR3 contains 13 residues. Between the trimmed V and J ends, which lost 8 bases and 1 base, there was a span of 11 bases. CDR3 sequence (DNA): TGTGCCAGCCATCCGGGGGGGAACACTGAAGCTTTCTTT. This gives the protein CASHPGGNTEAFF.

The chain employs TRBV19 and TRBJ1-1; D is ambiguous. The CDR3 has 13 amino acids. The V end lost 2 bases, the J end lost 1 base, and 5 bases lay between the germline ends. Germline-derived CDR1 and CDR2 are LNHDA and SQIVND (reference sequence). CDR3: CASSITKNTEAFF. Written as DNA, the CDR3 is TGTGCCAGTAGTATAACAAAGAACACTGAAGCTTTCTTT.

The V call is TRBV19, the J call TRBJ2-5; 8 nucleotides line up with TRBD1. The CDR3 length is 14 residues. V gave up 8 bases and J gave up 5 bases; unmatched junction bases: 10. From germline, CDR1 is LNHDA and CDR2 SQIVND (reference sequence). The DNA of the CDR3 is TGTGCCAGTTCGGACAGGGCGAGGATGGAGACCCAGTACTTC. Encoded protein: CASSDRARMETQYF.

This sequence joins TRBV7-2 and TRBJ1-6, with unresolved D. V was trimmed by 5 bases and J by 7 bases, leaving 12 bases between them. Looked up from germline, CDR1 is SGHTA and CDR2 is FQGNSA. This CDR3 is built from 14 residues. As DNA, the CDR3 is TGTGCCAGCAGCGGGCGGGGTGAAAATTCACCCCTCCACTTT. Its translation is CASSGRGENSPLHF.

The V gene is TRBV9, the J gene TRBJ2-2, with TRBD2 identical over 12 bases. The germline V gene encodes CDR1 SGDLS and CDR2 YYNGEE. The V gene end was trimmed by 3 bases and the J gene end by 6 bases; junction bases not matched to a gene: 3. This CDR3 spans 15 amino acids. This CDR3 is CASSASGGGAGELFF. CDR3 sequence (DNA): TGTGCCAGCAGCGCTAGCGGGGGGGGCGCCGGGGAGCTGTTTTTT.

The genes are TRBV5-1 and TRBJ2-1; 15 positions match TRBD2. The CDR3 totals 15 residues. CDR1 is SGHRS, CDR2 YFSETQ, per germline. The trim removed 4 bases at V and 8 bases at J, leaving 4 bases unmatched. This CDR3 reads CASSTGLAGGDEQFF. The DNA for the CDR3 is TGCGCCAGCAGCACGGGACTAGCGGGAGGAGATGAGCAGTTCTTC.

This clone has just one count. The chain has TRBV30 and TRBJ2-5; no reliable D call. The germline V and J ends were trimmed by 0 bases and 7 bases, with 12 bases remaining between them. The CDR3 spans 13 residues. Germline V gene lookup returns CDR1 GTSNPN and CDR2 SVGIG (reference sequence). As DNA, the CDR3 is TGTGCCTGGAGTGTAGAATTGTACGGGACCCAGTACTTC. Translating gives CAWSVELYGTQYF.

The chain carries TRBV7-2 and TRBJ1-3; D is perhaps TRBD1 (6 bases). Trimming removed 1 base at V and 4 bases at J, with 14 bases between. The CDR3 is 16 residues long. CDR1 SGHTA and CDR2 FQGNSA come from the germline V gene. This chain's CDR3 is CASSLVGTGSGNTIYF. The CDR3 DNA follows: TGTGCCAGCAGCTTAGTTGGAACAGGGTCCGGAAACACCATATATTTT.

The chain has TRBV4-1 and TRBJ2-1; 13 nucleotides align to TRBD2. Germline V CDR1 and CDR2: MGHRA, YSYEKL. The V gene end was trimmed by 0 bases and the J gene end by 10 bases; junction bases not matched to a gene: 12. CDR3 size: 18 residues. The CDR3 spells CASSQEILAGGPGGEQFF. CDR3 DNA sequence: TGCGCCAGCAGCCAAGAAATACTAGCGGGAGGGCCCGGGGGGGAGCAGTTCTTC.

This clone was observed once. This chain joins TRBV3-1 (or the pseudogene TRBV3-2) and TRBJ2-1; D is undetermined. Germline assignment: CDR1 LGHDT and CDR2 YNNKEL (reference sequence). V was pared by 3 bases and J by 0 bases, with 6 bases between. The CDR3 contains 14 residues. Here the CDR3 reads CASSHRSSYNEQFF. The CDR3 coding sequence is TGTGCCAGCAGCCACCGGTCCTCCTACAATGAGCAGTTCTTC.

The chain's CDR3 is CASSPRQGRHYGYTF. The DNA of the CDR3 is TGTGCCAGCTCACCTCGACAGGGGAGGCACTATGGCTACACCTTC. V usage is TRBV18 and J usage is TRBJ1-2; 8 nucleotides match TRBD1. This CDR3 has 15 amino acids. J gave up 3 bases and V 3 bases, and 6 bases lay outside the gene matches. From germline, CDR1 is KGHSH and CDR2 LQKENI.

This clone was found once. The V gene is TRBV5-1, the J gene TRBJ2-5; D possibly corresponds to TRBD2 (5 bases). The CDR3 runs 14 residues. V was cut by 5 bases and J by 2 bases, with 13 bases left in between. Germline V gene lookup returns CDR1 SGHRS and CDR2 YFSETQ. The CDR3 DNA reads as TGCGCCAGCAGGGAACTAGGACCGCAAGAGACCCAGTACTTC. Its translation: CASRELGPQETQYF.

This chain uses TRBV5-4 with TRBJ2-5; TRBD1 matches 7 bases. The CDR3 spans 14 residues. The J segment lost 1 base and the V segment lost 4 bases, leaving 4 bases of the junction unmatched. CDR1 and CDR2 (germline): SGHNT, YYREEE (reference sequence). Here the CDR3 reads CASSVGTAQETQYF. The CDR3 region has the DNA TGTGCCAGCAGCGTGGGGACAGCCCAAGAGACCCAGTACTTC.

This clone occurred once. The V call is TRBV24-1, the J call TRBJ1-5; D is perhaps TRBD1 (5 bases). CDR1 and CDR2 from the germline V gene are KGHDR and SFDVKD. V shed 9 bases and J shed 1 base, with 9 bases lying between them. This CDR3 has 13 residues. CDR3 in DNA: TGTGCCACCCGGGGGGGGAGCAATCAGCCCCAGCATTTT. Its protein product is CATRGGSNQPQHF.

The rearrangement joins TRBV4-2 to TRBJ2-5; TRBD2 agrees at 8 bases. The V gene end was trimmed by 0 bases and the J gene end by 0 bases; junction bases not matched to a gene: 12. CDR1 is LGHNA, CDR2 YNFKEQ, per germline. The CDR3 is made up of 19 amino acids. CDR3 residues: CASSQDRAAGGPYQETQYF. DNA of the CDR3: TGTGCCAGCAGCCAAGATCGGGCGGCGGGAGGCCCGTACCAAGAGACCCAGTACTTC.